These 27 T cell receptor beta chains originate from one sample sequenced in a study of blood T cells in healthy people across ages. PCR was performed a second time for about 6 to 11 cycles using a sample-barcoded 5' primer and a J-beta primer mix. Each CDR3 protein is one row after TCRdb ran MiXCR on the 5' RACE reads. Among roughly 1.5 million distinct CDR3 sequences listed, roughly 43% were seen once. The source material was blood. The receptor source for this set is a woman younger than 35 in good health.

The CDR3 sequence: CASSSPSALSYNEQFF. CDR3 DNA: TGTGCCAGCAGTTCCCCTAGCGCTTTATCCTACAATGAGCAGTTCTTC. The V and J genes are TRBV6-5 and TRBJ2-1, with D possibly TRBD2 on 6 matching bases. V lost 4 bases to trimming and J lost 1 base, with 14 bases between them. The CDR3 extends over 16 amino acids. The V gene's germline CDR1 is MNHEY and CDR2 SVGAGI.

The chain couples TRBV29-1 to TRBJ1-1; D not resolved. V was cut by 4 bases and J by 0 bases, with 15 bases left in between. Germline CDR1 SQVTM, CDR2 ANQGSEA. The CDR3 contains 15 residues. The CDR3 reads CSVGSILRLNTEAFF. The CDR3 nucleotides are TGCAGCGTTGGCTCCATACTCAGGCTGAACACTGAAGCTTTCTTT.

The chain uses TRBV30 and TRBJ1-2, with TRBD1 identical over 7 bases. After removal of 6 bases from V and 10 bases from J, the junction contained 8 bases not matched to a gene. The CDR3 loop spans 11 amino acids. CDR1 GTSNPN and CDR2 SVGIG come from the germline V gene (reference sequence). The CDR3 reads CACWTGNDYTF. CDR3 in DNA: TGTGCCTGTTGGACAGGAAATGACTACACCTTC.

This clonotype has a handful of counts. The J gene is TRBJ2-7, the V gene TRBV4-3; D ambiguous. The germline V and J ends were trimmed by 3 bases and 0 bases, with 15 bases remaining between them. The CDR3 extends over 16 amino acids. Germline CDR1 reads LGHNA; CDR2 reads YSLEER. The CDR3 spells CASSQSIQATSYEQYF. CDR3 coding DNA: TGCGCCAGCAGCCAGAGTATCCAGGCAACCTCCTACGAGCAGTACTTC.

The V gene is TRBV28, the J gene TRBJ2-5; TRBD2 matches 7 bases. Germline V gives CDR1 MDHEN, CDR2 SYDVKM. CDR3 length: 16 amino acids. The trim removed 4 bases at V and 4 bases at J, leaving 12 bases unmatched. Here the CDR3 DNA reads TGTGCCAGCAGTTCGGGGACTACCTATAACCCAGAGACCCAGTACTTC. Its translation is CASSSGTTYNPETQYF.

V is TRBV20-1 and J is TRBJ2-1, with unresolved D. The CDR3 has 12 residues. CDR1 is DFQATT, CDR2 SNEGSKA, per germline (reference sequence). The V and J ends lost 6 bases and 9 bases respectively, with 15 bases between them. The CDR3 nucleotides read TGCAGTGCGGTGGGTCTCGAAAGTGAGCAGTTCTTC. It codes for CSAVGLESEQFF.

The V call is TRBV20-1, the J call TRBJ2-5, with 10 bases aligning to TRBD2. The J segment lost 13 bases and the V segment lost 6 bases, leaving 20 bases of the junction unmatched. CDR1 and CDR2 from the germline V gene are DFQATT and SNEGSKA (reference sequence). CDR3 size: 15 residues. Written as DNA, the CDR3 is TGCAGTGCGCGGTTTCCGGGACTAGCGAGTTCCGAGCGGTACTTC. Translation: CSARFPGLASSERYF.

The V and J genes are TRBV4-1 and TRBJ2-3; TRBD2 might be the D (5 bases). Germline assignment: CDR1 MGHRA and CDR2 YSYEKL. This CDR3 contains 17 residues. V was clipped by 4 bases and J by 11 bases, with 28 bases between them. The CDR3: CASSLPPAGSGRLGQYF. The CDR3 DNA sequence: TGCGCCAGCAGCCTACCACCGGCGGGTTCGGGTAGGCTAGGGCAGTATTTT.

This clonotype has a handful of counts. The chain uses TRBV2 and TRBJ1-1; D is uncertain. The CDR3 consists of 12 residues. V was clipped by 6 bases and J by 5 bases, with 10 bases between them. CDR1 is SNHLY, CDR2 FYNNEI, per germline. CDR3 in amino acids: CASREQQTEAFF. CDR3 nucleotide sequence: TGTGCCAGCAGGGAACAGCAAACTGAAGCTTTCTTT.

This chain links TRBV27 with TRBJ1-1, with 7 nucleotides matching TRBD1. The J segment lost 0 bases and the V segment lost 6 bases, leaving 7 bases of the junction unmatched. The CDR3 is made up of 15 amino acids. Germline loops: CDR1 MNHEY, CDR2 SMNVEV (reference sequence). In nucleotides, the CDR3 is TGTGCCAGCAGGCTACAGGGGCCAATGAACACTGAAGCTTTCTTT. Protein product: CASRLQGPMNTEAFF.

The rearrangement joins TRBV4-1 to TRBJ2-1; D gene unclear. Germline values: CDR1 MGHRA, CDR2 YSYEKL. The V end lost 1 base, the J end lost 7 bases, and 8 bases lay between the germline ends. This CDR3 has 13 amino acids. The CDR3 bases are TGCGCCAGCAGCCAAGTTAACTCAAATGAGCAGTTCTTC. Its protein is CASSQVNSNEQFF.

The V call is TRBV11-2, the J call TRBJ1-4; TRBD1 aligns across 9 bases. Unmatched junction bases numbered 12, after V lost 5 bases and J lost 8 bases. The CDR3 consists of 16 residues. CDR1 is SGHAT and CDR2 is FQNNGV in the germline V gene. The DNA for the CDR3 is TGTGCCAGCAGCCAAAATCCGGGGACAGGGTGGGAAAAACTGTTTTTT. Encoded protein: CASSQNPGTGWEKLFF.

This rearrangement joins TRBV4-1 to TRBJ2-7; 13 nucleotides align to TRBD2. J gave up 2 bases and V 2 bases, and 9 bases lay outside the gene matches. CDR3 length: 18 amino acids. Looked up from germline, CDR1 is MGHRA and CDR2 is YSYEKL. The CDR3 region has the DNA TGCGCCAGCAGCCAACGGCAACTACTAGCGGGAGGGACCTACGAGCAGTACTTC. It codes for CASSQRQLLAGGTYEQYF.

This chain connects TRBV7-2 to TRBJ1-2; weak D call: TRBD1 (5 bases). The CDR3 consists of 15 residues. Germline CDR1 and CDR2: SGHTA and FQGNSA. V was pared by 1 base and J by 4 bases, with 13 bases between. CDR3 region: CASSLGGRVGYGYTF. CDR3 sequence (DNA): TGTGCCAGCAGCTTAGGCGGCAGGGTCGGCTATGGCTACACCTTC.

This clonotype was counted only a few times. The rearrangement links TRBV27 to TRBJ2-3; D not certain. Germline CDR1 MNHEY, CDR2 SMNVEV (reference sequence). CDR3 length equals 11 residues. The V and J ends lost 4 bases and 7 bases respectively, with 6 bases between them. CDR3 sequence: CASSSPYTQYF. DNA for the CDR3: TGTGCCAGCAGTTCCCCGTATACGCAGTATTTT.

A note on this clonotype: At one end, the junction sequence differs from germline, possibly due to a read error. The V call is TRBV6-1, the J call TRBJ2-3; 7 bases map to TRBD2. CDR1 MNHNS and CDR2 SASEGT come from the germline V gene. The CDR3 has 18 residues. The CDR3 sequence is CSSSLRPGRGESTDTQYF. The CDR3 DNA is TGTTCCAGCAGCCTCCGGCCGGGGAGGGGCGAGAGCACAGATACGCAGTATTTT.

This clonotype was detected once. The chain has TRBV4-1 and TRBJ2-1; tentative D call: TRBD1 (5 bases). The CDR3 is 15 amino acids. Germline V gene sequence: CDR1 MGHRA, CDR2 YSYEKL. Trimming cost V 0 bases and J 5 bases, with 11 bases left between them. In DNA, the CDR3 is TGCGCCAGCAGCCAAGATGGGGCGGCGAACAATGAGCAGTTCTTC. Encoded protein: CASSQDGAANNEQFF.

Details on this clonotype: The junction and the germline gene differ at one end; a read error may be behind it. This chain joins TRBV6-6 and TRBJ1-5, with TRBD1 identical over 9 bases. Per the germline V gene, CDR1 is MNHNY and CDR2 is SVGAGI (reference sequence). This CDR3 has 15 amino acids. The CDR3: CTSRRDRVFRQPQHF. CDR3 sequence (DNA): TGTACCAGCAGACGGGACAGGGTATTTCGTCAGCCCCAGCATTTT.

Only a few counts were recorded for this clonotype. V is TRBV9 and J is TRBJ2-1; D unclear. This CDR3 comprises 13 residues. Trimming removed 0 bases from V and 7 bases from J, with 8 bases in between. The V gene's germline CDR1 is SGDLS and CDR2 YYNGEE. Here the CDR3 reads CASSVDSWNEQFF. CDR3 DNA sequence: TGTGCCAGCAGCGTAGACAGTTGGAATGAGCAGTTCTTC.

This sequence joins TRBV10-3 and TRBJ1-1; perhaps TRBD1 as D (6 bases). Trimming left V 6 bases short and J 0 bases short, with 11 bases between. Germline V gene lookup returns CDR1 ENHRY and CDR2 SYGVKD. The CDR3 sequence is 14 residues long. This chain's CDR3 is CAIRLDSLNTEAFF. CDR3 DNA sequence: TGTGCCATCAGACTGGACAGCCTGAACACTGAAGCTTTCTTT.

The rearrangement links TRBV20-1 to TRBJ2-1, with D possibly being TRBD2 (6 bases). This CDR3 comprises 16 residues. CDR1 is DFQATT, CDR2 SNEGSKA, per germline (reference sequence). Trimming shortened V by 3 bases and J by 0 bases, and 15 bases separated the two germline ends. CDR3 loop: CSARDASGVSYNEQFF. The CDR3 nucleotides are TGCAGTGCTAGGGACGCATCGGGGGTCTCCTACAATGAGCAGTTCTTC.

The gene calls are TRBV29-1 and TRBJ2-2, with 14 bases fitting TRBD2. Germline lookup yields CDR1 SQVTM and CDR2 ANQGSEA. The CDR3 length is 16 residues. With V trimmed by 2 bases and J by 3 bases, 2 bases remained unmatched. CDR3: CSVEKGLAGDTGELFF. The CDR3 DNA reads as TGCAGCGTTGAAAAGGGACTAGCGGGGGACACCGGGGAGCTGTTTTTT.

This clonotype was found once. The chain couples TRBV12-3 or TRBV12-4 to TRBJ2-3; a possible D gene is TRBD2 (6 bases). This CDR3 comprises 17 residues. The V end lost 5 bases, the J end lost 3 bases, and 21 bases lay between the germline ends. CDR3 sequence reads: CASSPRRGGVATDTQYF. For the CDR3, the DNA is TGTGCCAGCAGTCCTCGGAGAGGCGGGGTGGCGACAGATACGCAGTATTTT.

This clonotype showed up many times. V gene TRBV28 combines with J gene TRBJ2-5; TRBD1 matches 8 bases. The CDR3 sequence is 14 residues long. V lost 5 bases and J lost 5; bases outside the gene matches: 7. Germline CDR1 MDHEN, CDR2 SYDVKM. CDR3 protein: CASSPTGGRETQYF. The DNA for the CDR3 is TGTGCCAGCAGTCCCACAGGGGGACGCGAGACCCAGTACTTC.

This clonotype showed up just a few times. The V and J genes are TRBV4-3 and TRBJ1-2; 10 bases agree with TRBD1. V dropped 0 bases and J dropped 0; count of bases not matched to a gene: 4. This CDR3 spans 17 amino acids. The germline gives CDR1 LGHNA, CDR2 YSLEER. The CDR3 reads CASSQDLGTGANYGYTF. The CDR3 DNA is TGCGCCAGCAGCCAAGATTTAGGGACAGGGGCTAACTATGGCTACACCTTC.

The table lists this clonotype with a few counts. The J gene is TRBJ2-3, the V gene TRBV7-9; D call uncertain. The V end lost 5 bases, the J end lost 3 bases, and 18 bases lay between the germline ends. CDR1 is SEHNR, CDR2 FQNEAQ, per germline (reference sequence). The CDR3 runs to 16 residues. The CDR3 sequence is CASSPPFRQGTDTQYF. CDR3 DNA: TGTGCCAGCAGCCCCCCTTTCCGGCAAGGGACAGATACGCAGTATTTT.

This clonotype appeared a few times. The chain joins TRBV10-2 to TRBJ2-6, with D perhaps TRBD1 (6 bases). V was cut by 4 bases and J by 1 base, with 17 bases left in between. The CDR3 is 18 residues long. The V gene's germline CDR1 is WSHSY and CDR2 SAAADI. CDR3 nucleotides: TGCGCCAGCAGTGCGGACAGTTTAGGGTTTTCTGGGGCCAACGTCCTGACTTTC. Translating it yields CASSADSLGFSGANVLTF.